This T cell receptor (beta chain) was recorded in a study of early T cells in non-severe SARS-CoV-2 infection. Study-level background: The sequenced material was bulk RNA from unsorted whole blood, and its chains were unpaired. Study conclusions and caveats: Private and CD4 specificities were missed by VDJdb matching, skewed to anti-spike CD8.

The CDR3 length is 13 residues. CDR1 and CDR2 (germline): SGHRS, YFSETQ. The germline V and J ends were trimmed by 2 bases and 5 bases, with 9 bases remaining between them. This clonotype was observed a few times. What it binds is unknown. Individually, cDNA molecules had unique molecular identifiers attached to them. TCRdb reprocessed the 5' RACE reads with MiXCR, giving one entry per CDR3 protein. In the table there are 37,000 or so distinct CDR3 sequences, 5% to 7% of which are singletons. Sequencing was carried out using whole blood. This rearrangement joins TRBV5-1 to TRBJ2-3; D is uncertain. This sequence originates from an adult who was a healthcare worker with PCR-confirmed SARS-CoV-2 infection or an uninfected control (not recorded which). CDR3 amino acids: CASSFLSGDTQYF. CDR3 coding DNA: TGCGCCAGCAGCTTCTTGTCCGGAGATACGCAGTATTTT.